A single sample gave rise to the 20 T cell receptor beta chains below, sequenced in a study of CD8 T cells in ankylosing spondylitis. TCRdb re-called the 5' RACE reads through MiXCR, storing one row per CDR3 protein. The sample lists 150,000 to 200,000 distinct CDR3 sequences, roughly 31% occurring once. Sample: synovial fluid, either unsorted or a sorted T cell fraction (not recorded which). These TCRs come from a male donor with ankylosing spondylitis.

This clonotype appeared a few times. The chain employs TRBV5-1 and TRBJ2-2; D possibly uses TRBD1 or TRBD2 (6 bases each). The CDR3 covers 15 residues. CDR1 and CDR2 (germline): SGHRS, YFSETQ. V dropped 4 bases and J dropped 5 bases, with 15 bases sitting between them. Here the CDR3 reads CASSVTSRGTGELFF. In DNA, the CDR3 is TGCGCCAGCAGCGTGACTAGTAGGGGGACCGGGGAGCTGTTTTTT.

The chain couples TRBV20-1 to TRBJ1-5; possibly TRBD1 for D (6 bases). V dropped 0 bases and J dropped 3 bases, with 12 bases sitting between them. In germline, CDR1 is DFQATT, CDR2 SNEGSKA (reference sequence). This CDR3 spans 15 amino acids. CDR3 nucleotides: TGCAGTGCTAGAGAGAACAGGGCCCCCAATCAGCCCCAGCATTTT. It yields the protein CSARENRAPNQPQHF.

This clonotype was detected many times. The chain carries TRBV5-1 and TRBJ2-3; 9 bases are shared with TRBD2. Per germline, CDR1 SGHRS and CDR2 YFSETQ. The CDR3 consists of 16 residues. The ends lost 4 bases at V and 9 bases at J; junction bases unmatched: 15. The CDR3 sequence: CASSALGAGGSMTQYF. CDR3 DNA sequence: TGCGCCAGCAGCGCCCTCGGGGCGGGAGGGTCTATGACGCAGTATTTT.

This clonotype has a handful of counts. DNA for the CDR3: TGTGCCAGCAGCTTAAGCCCCGCTGAAGCTTTCTTT. Its translation: CASSLSPAEAFF. The chain has TRBV11-3 and TRBJ1-1; D is unclear. CDR1 is SGHNT and CDR2 is YENEEA in the germline V gene. V lost 2 bases and J lost 6, with 7 bases in between. The CDR3 has 12 amino acids. The full variable domain, rest sourced from reference TRBV11-3 and TRBJ1-1, is EAGVVQSPRYKIIEKKQPVAFWCNPISGHNTLYWYLQNLGQGPELLIRYENEEAVDDSQLPKDRFSAERLKGVDSTLKIQPAELGDSAVYLCASSLSPAEAFFGQGTRLTVV.

In nucleotides, the CDR3 is TGCAGCGTTTTCGGGGGCCCTATAGATGAGCAGTTCTTC. The encoded protein is CSVFGGPIDEQFF. V gene TRBV29-1 combines with J gene TRBJ2-1, with D perhaps matching TRBD1 or TRBD2 (6 bases each). Germline V gene lookup returns CDR1 SQVTM and CDR2 ANQGSEA. V was cut by 5 bases and J by 8 bases, with 16 bases left in between. The length of the CDR3 is 13 residues.

A few counts support this clonotype. V gene TRBV7-9 combines with J gene TRBJ2-5; the match to TRBD2 covers 10 bases. The ends lost 5 bases at V and 5 bases at J; junction bases unmatched: 5. CDR1 is SEHNR, CDR2 FQNEAQ, per germline (reference sequence). This CDR3 spans 14 amino acids. This chain's CDR3 is CASSEAGGHETQYF. CDR3 sequence (DNA): TGTGCCAGCAGCGAAGCGGGGGGGCACGAGACCCAGTACTTC.

This clonotype was counted ten times or more. V is TRBV7-6 and J is TRBJ1-6; D perhaps matches TRBD1 (5 bases). Germline values: CDR1 SGHVS, CDR2 FNYEAQ. The ends were cut back, 5 bases at V and 8 bases at J, with 13 bases in the middle. The length of the CDR3 is 14 residues. The CDR3 DNA is TGTGCCAGCAGCCCGTCGGAGGGACATTCACCCCTCCACTTT. Translating gives CASSPSEGHSPLHF.

V and J are TRBV4-1 and TRBJ2-1; no definite D call. CDR3 length: 17 residues. In germline, CDR1 is MGHRA, CDR2 YSYEKL. V was pared by 1 base and J by 4 bases, with 17 bases between. CDR3 in DNA: TGCGCCAGCAGCCAAGTAGATCTTGGATTCAGGTACAATGAGCAGTTCTTC. It translates to CASSQVDLGFRYNEQFF.

The rearrangement joins TRBV9 to TRBJ2-5; 15 nucleotides match TRBD2. J lost 2 bases, V lost 2 bases, and 10 bases had no gene match. The CDR3 consists of 19 residues. Germline V CDR1 and CDR2: SGDLS, YYNGEE. CDR3 region: CASSVGLAGGPGFQETQYF. As DNA, the CDR3 is TGTGCCAGCAGCGTCGGACTAGCGGGAGGGCCAGGATTTCAAGAGACCCAGTACTTC.

V usage is TRBV20-1 and J usage is TRBJ1-5; 8 bases align to TRBD1. V dropped 6 bases and J dropped 1; count of bases not matched to a gene: 5. The CDR3 is 14 residues long. The germline V gene encodes CDR1 DFQATT and CDR2 SNEGSKA (reference sequence). In nucleotides, the CDR3 is TGCAGTGCCCCAGGGGGCATGAGCAATCAGCCCCAGCATTTT. Translation: CSAPGGMSNQPQHF.

The gene calls are TRBV5-1 and TRBJ1-6; TRBD1 is a possible D gene (6 bases). Germline V gene data show CDR1 as SGHRS and CDR2 as YFSETQ. Between the trimmed V and J ends, which lost 0 bases and 9 bases, there was a span of 10 bases. The CDR3 contains 14 residues. The CDR3 is CASSLDGGRSPLHF. The CDR3 DNA reads as TGCGCCAGCAGCTTGGATGGGGGCCGTTCACCCCTCCACTTT.

The chain uses TRBV7-9 and TRBJ1-1; TRBD1 matches at 10 bases. The CDR3 totals 14 residues. Trimming at V came to 5 bases and at J to 5 bases, leaving 5 bases not matched to a gene. Germline-derived CDR1 and CDR2 are SEHNR and FQNEAQ (reference sequence). In DNA form, the CDR3 reads TGTGCCAGCAGCCTACGGGACAGGGGAACTGAAGCTTTCTTT. This encodes CASSLRDRGTEAFF.

This clonotype was seen ten or more times. The genes are TRBV5-1 and TRBJ1-2, with 8 positions matching TRBD1. With V trimmed by 5 bases and J by 0 bases, 9 bases remained unmatched. Per the germline V gene, CDR1 is SGHRS and CDR2 is YFSETQ. The CDR3 covers 16 residues. CDR3 protein: CASSFSTGEANYGYTF. The CDR3 DNA reads as TGCGCCAGCAGTTTCTCGACAGGGGAGGCTAACTATGGCTACACCTTC.

The chain joins TRBV14 to TRBJ2-3, with no clear D. The CDR3 contains 14 residues. Germline assignment: CDR1 SGHDN and CDR2 FVKESK. Trimming removed 1 base from V and 4 bases from J, with 9 bases in between. In DNA form, the CDR3 reads TGTGCCAGCAGCCAAGCTATGACCCCAGATACGCAGTATTTT. Translation gives CASSQAMTPDTQYF.

This sequence joins TRBV30 and TRBJ2-7; 10 positions match TRBD1. With V trimmed by 0 bases and J by 6 bases, 8 bases remained unmatched. Germline V gene lookup returns CDR1 GTSNPN and CDR2 SVGIG (reference sequence). There are 15 residues in the CDR3. CDR3 coding DNA: TGTGCCTGGAGTGTCCCGAGGACAGGGGGATGCGAGCAGTACTTC. It specifies CAWSVPRTGGCEQYF.

V is TRBV7-6 and J is TRBJ1-5; 8 positions match TRBD1. This CDR3 is built from 16 residues. CDR1 SGHVS and CDR2 FNYEAQ come from the germline V gene. The V segment lost 0 bases and the J segment 9 bases; nucleotides outside the gene matches: 10. The CDR3 DNA reads TGTGCCAGCAGCTTAGCTCCAGGGGGCCTTTGGTGGCCCCAGCATTTT. Protein sequence: CASSLAPGGLWWPQHF.

The J gene is TRBJ1-2, the V gene TRBV28; no reliable D call. Germline V gene data show CDR1 as MDHEN and CDR2 as SYDVKM. V shed 5 bases and J shed 8 bases, with 12 bases lying between them. This CDR3 contains 12 residues. This CDR3 reads CASSPQFQGYTF. The CDR3 DNA reads TGTGCCAGCAGTCCTCAGTTTCAGGGCTACACCTTC.

The chain is built from TRBV4-3 and TRBJ1-2; 9 nucleotides line up with TRBD1. The CDR3 length is 15 residues. V shed 4 bases and J 7 bases; nucleotides not matched to a gene: 10. Germline lookup yields CDR1 LGHNA and CDR2 YSLEER. The CDR3 loop reads CASSPVGTGYSGYTF. The CDR3 coding sequence is TGCGCCAGCAGCCCTGTCGGGACAGGGTACAGTGGCTACACCTTC.

This clonotype has just a few counts. This rearrangement joins TRBV29-1 to TRBJ1-1; unclear D gene. Per the germline V gene, CDR1 is SQVTM and CDR2 is ANQGSEA. The length of the CDR3 is 13 residues. Trimming took 7 bases from V and 0 from J, leaving 12 bases between them. The CDR3 is CSASANMNTEAFF. CDR3 DNA sequence: TGCAGCGCATCAGCTAACATGAACACTGAAGCTTTCTTT. Full variable domain (missing parts from reference TRBV29-1 and TRBJ1-1): SAVISQKPSRDICQRGTSLTIQCQVDSQVTMMFWYRQQPGQSLTLIATANQGSEATYESGFVIDKFPISRPNLTFSTLTVSNMSPEDSSIYLCSASANMNTEAFFGQGTRLTVV.

V usage is TRBV29-1 and J usage is TRBJ2-3; D is perhaps TRBD1 (5 bases). Germline lookup yields CDR1 SQVTM and CDR2 ANQGSEA. The V and J ends lost 5 bases and 1 base respectively, with 16 bases between them. The CDR3 sequence is 15 residues long. The CDR3 loop is CSVPTQRGGTDTQYF. The CDR3 region has the DNA TGCAGCGTTCCGACCCAAAGGGGCGGCACAGATACGCAGTATTTT.